Listed here is a single TCR beta chain. Its target is not known. The data were obtained in a study of a mutant IDH1 vaccine in newly diagnosed glioma. Time point indicated: week 47, end of study. Vaccine doses each comprised 300 ug of mutant IDH1 20-mer peptide, with topical imiquimod. There are 14 residues in the CDR3. Germline V gene data show CDR1 as MRHNA and CDR2 as SNTAGT. Deletions cut 3 bases from V and 9 bases from J, with 15 bases between. Sequenced by immunoSEQ multiplex PCR; TCRdb stores in-frame clones only, minus some. The sample shows about 54,000 clones, around 86% of them seen only once.

Sequenced here: PBMCs, sampled from a glioma patient whose treatment included an IDH1 peptide vaccine. The V gene is TRBV6-4, the J gene TRBJ2-1; possible D gene TRBD1, 5 bases. This TCR came from a woman between 50 and 59 years old with glioma. The CDR3 here is CASSEQGYGGEQFF. In nucleotides, the CDR3 is TGTGCCAGCAGTGAGCAGGGATACGGCGGTGAGCAGTTCTTC.